These 13 T cell receptor beta chains share one sample of origin, sequenced in a study of T-cell memory formation after mild COVID-19. TCRdb recomputed calls from the 5' RACE reads with MiXCR, one row per CDR3 protein. Among fewer than 650,000 distinct CDR3 sequences listed, 15% to 20% were seen once. The sample taken for sequencing was PBMCs or a T cell subset sorted from them (not recorded which). Receptors originate from an adult woman who had mild COVID-19 (a few samples of this study predate the infection). Cell type and time point are not known.

In its sample, this clonotype was seen a few times. The chain has TRBV5-6 and TRBJ2-7, with TRBD1 matching 9 bases. CDR1 and CDR2 (germline): SGHDT, YYEEEE. V lost 6 bases, J lost 6 bases, and 16 bases stayed unmatched. This CDR3 region has 16 residues. The CDR3 sequence is CASTTGSRDRVGEQYF. The CDR3 DNA reads as TGTGCCAGCACCACCGGATCTCGGGACAGGGTGGGCGAGCAGTACTTC.

This clonotype was observed many times. V and J are TRBV6-5 and TRBJ1-2; 9 bases match TRBD1. The CDR3 has 14 residues. The junction had 1 base not matched to a gene; V was cut back by 3 bases and J by 2 bases. CDR1 MNHEY and CDR2 SVGAGI come from the germline V gene. DNA for the CDR3: TGTGCCAGCAGTTATGGGACAGGGAACTATGGCTACACCTTC. It yields the protein CASSYGTGNYGYTF.

V is TRBV20-1 and J is TRBJ2-7, with unresolved D. The germline V and J ends were trimmed by 3 bases and 0 bases, with 9 bases remaining between them. This CDR3 spans 13 amino acids. Germline V gene sequence: CDR1 DFQATT, CDR2 SNEGSKA (reference sequence). Written as DNA, the CDR3 is TGCAGTGCTAGCCCCAGAGTCTCCTACGAGCAGTACTTC. It codes for CSASPRVSYEQYF.

This clonotype was seen only a few times. This chain joins TRBV19 and TRBJ2-3; D perhaps matches TRBD2 (6 bases). Deletions cut 3 bases from V and 4 bases from J, with 14 bases between. The CDR3 contains 15 residues. Looked up from germline, CDR1 is LNHDA and CDR2 is SQIVND (reference sequence). The chain's CDR3 is CASSIRGIGADTQYF. CDR3 bases: TGTGCCAGTAGTATTCGCGGGATCGGTGCAGATACGCAGTATTTT.

The chain carries TRBV15 and TRBJ2-1; 7 positions agree with TRBD2. The germline V gene has CDR1 LNHNV and CDR2 YYDKDF (reference sequence). This CDR3 contains 18 residues. V shed 4 bases, J shed 6 bases, and the junction held 18 bases outside the gene matches. As DNA, the CDR3 is TGTGCCACCAGCAATGTGCTGGTTCCTAGCGGAGACCGCAATGAGCAGTTCTTC. Translated: CATSNVLVPSGDRNEQFF.

The rearrangement uses TRBV20-1 and TRBJ2-7, with D possibly TRBD1 on 6 matching bases. Germline V CDR1 and CDR2: DFQATT, SNEGSKA (reference sequence). V lost 2 bases to trimming and J lost 2 bases, with 19 bases between them. The CDR3 is 16 amino acids. The CDR3 DNA follows: TGCAGTGCTAGACTCTTAGTAAGAGGGGGTACCTACGAGCAGTACTTC. Its translation is CSARLLVRGGTYEQYF.

Only a few counts were recorded for this clonotype. The chain links TRBV10-3 to TRBJ2-7; 11 positions agree with TRBD1. Germline V lookup: CDR1 ENHRY, CDR2 SYGVKD. The CDR3 totals 15 residues. Trimming took 6 bases from V and 2 from J; bases not matched to a gene: 6. The chain's CDR3 is CAIRFGTGGTYEQYF. The CDR3 DNA reads as TGTGCCATCAGATTCGGGACAGGGGGTACCTACGAGCAGTACTTC.

The genes are TRBV9 and TRBJ2-3, with D possibly called TRBD1 or TRBD2 (6 bases each). This CDR3 has 16 residues. The V gene's germline CDR1 is SGDLS and CDR2 YYNGEE. With 0 bases removed from V and 8 bases from J, the gap between germline ends came to 19 bases. CDR3 sequence: CASSVGAGWGQATQYF. CDR3 nucleotides: TGTGCCAGCAGCGTAGGGGCGGGATGGGGGCAGGCTACGCAGTATTTT.

This clonotype was seen only a few times. The genes are TRBV13 and TRBJ2-7; unclear D gene. The CDR3 extends over 14 amino acids. Per germline, CDR1 PRHDT and CDR2 FYEKMQ (reference sequence). The V gene lost 4 bases and the J gene lost 1 base, with 11 bases spanning the gap. In DNA form, the CDR3 reads TGTGCCAGCAGCTCCCAAGTAGGTTCCTACGAGCAGTACTTC. It codes for CASSSQVGSYEQYF.

This clonotype was found a few times. CDR3 in amino acids: CSVARETQYF. The DNA for the CDR3 is TGCAGCGTAGCCCGGGAGACCCAGTACTTC. J is TRBJ2-5 and V is TRBV29-1, with D uncertain. CDR3 length: 10 amino acids. Germline V gene lookup returns CDR1 SQVTM and CDR2 ANQGSEA. V was cut by 6 bases and J by 5 bases, with 7 bases left in between. Based on the CDR3 plus reference TRBV29-1 and TRBJ2-5, the full variable domain is SAVISQKPSRDICQRGTSLTIQCQVDSQVTMMFWYRQQPGQSLTLIATANQGSEATYESGFVIDKFPISRPNLTFSTLTVSNMSPEDSSIYLCSVARETQYFGPGTRLLVL.

This clonotype has a handful of counts. The rearrangement uses TRBV5-1 and TRBJ1-1; D unresolved. Germline V gives CDR1 SGHRS, CDR2 YFSETQ. V lost 4 bases and J 0 bases, leaving 7 bases between the germline ends. The CDR3 has 13 amino acids. The CDR3 is CASSQQMNTEAFF. The CDR3 nucleotides read TGCGCCAGCAGCCAGCAGATGAACACTGAAGCTTTCTTT. Full variable domain (rest looked up from reference TRBV5-1 and TRBJ1-1): KAGVTQTPRYLIKTRGQQVTLSCSPISGHRSVSWYQQTPGQGLQFLFEYFSETQRNKGNFPGRFSGRQFSNSRSEMNVSTLELGDSALYLCASSQQMNTEAFFGQGTRLTVV.

V and J are TRBV7-9 and TRBJ2-2; the D is unclear. V lost 1 base and J lost 8, with 11 bases in between. CDR3 length: 14 residues. Germline CDR1 and CDR2: SEHNR and FQNEAQ (reference sequence). CDR3 nucleotide sequence: TGTGCCAGCAGCTTAGTCGTCAGTACGGGGGAGCTGTTTTTT. Protein product: CASSLVVSTGELFF.

Many counts were recorded for this clonotype. This chain links TRBV6-2 or TRBV6-3 with TRBJ2-1; perhaps D is TRBD1 or TRBD2 (5 bases each). The CDR3 has 16 residues. Germline-derived CDR1 and CDR2 are MNHEY and SVGEGT. V was pared by 5 bases and J by 0 bases, with 14 bases between. The CDR3, as DNA: TGTGCCAGCAGTAACCCGGGACCGAGCTCCTACAATGAGCAGTTCTTC. As protein: CASSNPGPSSYNEQFF.